Detailed here is one T cell receptor beta chain. Its antigen is unknown. This specimen belongs to a study of T cell responses to AZD1222 COVID-19 vaccine. Overall study: Analysis merged second doses at about 4 or about 12 weeks. Study-level points and caveats: CD4 TCRs covered the whole spike, strongest at regions 160-218 and 743-854. Increased Spike-specific TCR breadth and depth were observed after two AZD1222 doses.

The protocol was immunoSEQ multiplex PCR, while the TCRdb copy is restricted to in-frame clones and leaves out a portion. The data show 120,000 to 150,000 clones, about nine tenths seen once. CDR3 length: 15 amino acids. Germline CDR1 SGDLS, CDR2 YYNGEE. Unmatched junction bases numbered 6, after V lost 0 bases and J lost 3 bases. The chain has TRBV9 and TRBJ2-7; TRBD2 matches at 7 bases. The TCR was taken from an adult in good health. The sample consisted of peripheral blood, taken on day 0 of AZD1222 vaccination. CDR3 amino acids: CASSVEAAGIYEQYF. The CDR3 DNA reads as TGTGCCAGCAGCGTAGAGGCAGCGGGAATCTACGAGCAGTACTTC.